The 8 T cell receptor beta chains given below trace back to one sample, sequenced in a study of T cells in Graves' hyperthyroidism and ophthalmopathy. RNA transcripts yielded amplified TCR beta CDR3 regions. HTBI primers were the set used in a first-round RT-PCR of the TCR CDR3. MiXCR, run by TCRdb on the multiplex PCR reads, gives a single entry per CDR3 protein. The repertoire holds some 690,000 distinct CDR3 sequences, with 17% as singletons. Sequencing was done on a sample of blood. The receptors were sampled from a man aged 45-65 years with Graves' hyperthyroidism.

The chain carries TRBV4-1 and TRBJ2-7, with TRBD1 identical over 9 bases. The CDR3 is made up of 17 amino acids. The V segment lost 8 bases and the J segment 0 bases; nucleotides outside the gene matches: 14. CDR1 and CDR2 (germline): MGHRA, YSYEKL. CDR3 nucleotides: TGCGCCAGCTCCCAATTATCGGGGACAGGGAGCTCCTACGAGCAGTACTTC. Translated: CASSQLSGTGSSYEQYF.

The sample holds many counts of this clonotype. The CDR3 DNA reads TGTGCCAGTAGTATCTCCGGGACAGGATCTTCGCCCCAGCATTTT. Translated, it gives CASSISGTGSSPQHF. The V call is TRBV19, the J call TRBJ1-5, with 8 bases matching TRBD1. This CDR3 comprises 15 residues. Trimming at V came to 3 bases and at J to 9 bases, leaving 10 bases not matched to a gene. CDR1 and CDR2 from the germline V gene are LNHDA and SQIVND (reference sequence).

This clonotype was observed many times. The V and J genes are TRBV7-8 and TRBJ2-2; D might be TRBD2 (5 bases). The CDR3 sequence is 18 residues long. The germline V gene has CDR1 SGHVS and CDR2 FQNEAQ. V dropped 1 base and J dropped 5 bases, with 20 bases sitting between them. CDR3 in amino acids: CASSLVSGARRGTGELFF. The CDR3 DNA sequence: TGTGCCAGCAGCTTAGTTTCAGGAGCTCGCCGAGGGACCGGGGAGCTGTTTTTT.

A remark on this clonotype: This may be a read error: a much more frequent sequence differs by one nucleotide. The gene calls are TRBV12-3 or TRBV12-4 and TRBJ2-7; TRBD1 matches 9 bases. J lost 7 bases, V lost 3 bases, and 13 bases had no gene match. The CDR3 is 16 residues long. CDR3 region: CASSFTGGYLIGEQYF. The CDR3 nucleotides read TGTGCCAGCAGTTTCACAGGGGGCTATCTAATAGGGGAGCAGTACTTC.

This clonotype appeared many times. V and J are TRBV20-1 and TRBJ2-7, with D possibly being TRBD1 (6 bases). Trimming pared 5 bases from V and 3 bases from J, leaving 17 bases between. Germline CDR1 is DFQATT and CDR2 is SNEGSKA (reference sequence). The CDR3 loop spans 14 amino acids. The CDR3 nucleotides are TGCAGTGCTTCCCTTTGGTCAGGGGACTACGAGCAGTACTTC. Its translation: CSASLWSGDYEQYF.

V gene TRBV5-4 combines with J gene TRBJ2-4; 7 bases line up with TRBD2. Germline trimming cut 3 bases from V and 6 bases from J; bases unmatched to any gene: 9. There are 15 residues in the CDR3. Germline V gene lookup returns CDR1 SGHNT and CDR2 YYREEE (reference sequence). CDR3: CASSSLTSPLNIQYF. CDR3 coding DNA: TGTGCCAGCAGCTCCCTGACTAGCCCATTAAACATTCAGTACTTC.

The chain links TRBV14 to TRBJ2-3; TRBD1 is a possible D gene (5 bases). The germline V gene has CDR1 SGHDN and CDR2 FVKESK. Between the trimmed V and J ends, which lost 0 bases and 4 bases, there was a span of 17 bases. This CDR3 spans 17 amino acids. The CDR3 DNA reads TGTGCCAGCAGCCAAGAGGACGTGGGGCAATTAGCAGATACGCAGTATTTT. Its protein product is CASSQEDVGQLADTQYF.

The chain links TRBV20-1 to TRBJ2-7; 8 nucleotides align to TRBD2. The CDR3 has 13 residues. After removal of 3 bases from V and 2 bases from J, the junction contained 3 bases not matched to a gene. Looked up from germline, CDR1 is DFQATT and CDR2 is SNEGSKA (reference sequence). The CDR3 nucleotides are TGCAGTGCTAGCGGGAGGGCCACCTACGAGCAGTACTTC. It encodes CSASGRATYEQYF.